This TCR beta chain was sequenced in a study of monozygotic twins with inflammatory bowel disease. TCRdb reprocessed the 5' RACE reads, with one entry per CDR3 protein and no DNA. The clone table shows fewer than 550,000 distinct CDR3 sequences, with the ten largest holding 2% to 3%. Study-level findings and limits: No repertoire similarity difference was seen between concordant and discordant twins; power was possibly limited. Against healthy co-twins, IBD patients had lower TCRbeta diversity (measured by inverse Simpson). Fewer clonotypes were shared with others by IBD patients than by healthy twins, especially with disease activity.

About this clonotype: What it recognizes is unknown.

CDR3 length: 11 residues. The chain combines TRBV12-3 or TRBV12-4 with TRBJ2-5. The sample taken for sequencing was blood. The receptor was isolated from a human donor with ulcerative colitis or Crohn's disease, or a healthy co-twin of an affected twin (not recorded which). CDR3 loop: CASSRRRTQYF.